This T cell receptor (beta chain) was captured in a study of siplizumab effects on memory and regulatory T cells. The assay was immunoSEQ multiplex PCR, and TCRdb's table has in-frame clones only and misses some. Here the sample spans roughly 56,000 clones, 85% to 95% being singletons. Germline V gene data show CDR1 as SNHLY and CDR2 as FYNNEI. V lost 7 bases and J lost 0, with 10 bases in between. The CDR3 totals 14 residues. About this clone: Its cognate antigen is unknown.

General observations from the study: Neither a naive nor a memory phenotype was assignable to roughly 80-97% of proliferating CD4+ or CD8+ clones. Fewer alloreactive sequences mapped to unstimulated CD4+ memory cells under siplizumab. Naive T cells appeared more diverse than memory cells and seemed to be major alloresponse contributors.

V and J are TRBV2 and TRBJ2-1; D is possibly TRBD1 (5 bases). The clonotype originates from a human donor in good health. Sequenced input: CD8+ T cells sorted from blood. Written as DNA, the CDR3 is TGTGCCAGCAAAGGGGTGGGCTCCTACAATGAGCAGTTCTTC. Encoded protein: CASKGVGSYNEQFF. Full variable domain (outside the CDR3, taken from reference TRBV2 and TRBJ2-1): EPEVTQTPSHQVTQMGQEVILRCVPISNHLYFYWYRQILGQKVEFLVSFYNNEISEKSEIFDDQFSVERPDGSNFTLKIRSTKLEDSAMYFCASKGVGSYNEQFFGPGTRLTVL.